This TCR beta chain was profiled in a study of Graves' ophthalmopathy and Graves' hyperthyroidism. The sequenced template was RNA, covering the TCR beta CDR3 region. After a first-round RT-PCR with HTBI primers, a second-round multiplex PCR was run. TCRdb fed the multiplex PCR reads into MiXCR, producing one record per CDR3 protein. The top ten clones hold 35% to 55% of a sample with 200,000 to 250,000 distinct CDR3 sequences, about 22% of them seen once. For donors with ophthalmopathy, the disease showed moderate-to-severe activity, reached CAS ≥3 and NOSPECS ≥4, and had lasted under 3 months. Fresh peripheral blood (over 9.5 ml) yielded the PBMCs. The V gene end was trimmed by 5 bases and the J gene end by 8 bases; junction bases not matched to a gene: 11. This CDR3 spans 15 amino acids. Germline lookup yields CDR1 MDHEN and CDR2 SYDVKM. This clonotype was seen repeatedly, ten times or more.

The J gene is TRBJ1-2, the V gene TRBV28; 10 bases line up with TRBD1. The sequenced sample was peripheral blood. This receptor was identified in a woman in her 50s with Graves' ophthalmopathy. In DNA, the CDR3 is TGTGCCAGCAGTCCACCGGGACAGGGGATTCGGGGCTACACCTTC. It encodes CASSPPGQGIRGYTF.